Listed below are T cell receptor beta chains from one sample, sequenced in a study of cytomegalovirus exposure and HLA in healthy donors. TCRdb's table, derived via immunoSEQ multiplex PCR, lists solely in-frame clones and lacks some. Of around 100,000 clones detected, approximately 66% appear once; the ten largest clones hold 3.9%. Sequenced input: PBMCs. All receptors derive from a young man in good health and CMV-seronegative. Both conserved end residues are part of each CDR3. Fields, in order: D gene, V gene, J gene, clone size, CDR3 DNA, CDR3 protein. The D gene is left open where the match is weak. Part of the rows lack a size; the others show once, few, many or a class for expanded clones.

>NA|TRBV6-5|TRBJ1-5|NA
TGTGCCAGCGGCGGGGCAGGGACGAGTCAGCCCCAGCATTTT
CASGGAGTSQPQHF
>NA|TRBV28|TRBJ1-1|few
TGTGCCAGCAGTCCCGGGGCCTCGCGGGGCCCCCAAGCTTTCTTT
CASSPGASRGPQAFF
>NA|TRBV6-5|TRBJ2-5|NA
TGTGCCAGCAGTATCGGAGGAAGACAAGAGACCCAGTACTTC
CASSIGGRQETQYF
>NA|TRBV5-1|TRBJ1-4|few
TGCGCCAGCAGCTTGGGGCAGGGTGATGTTGAAAAACTGTTTTTT
CASSLGQGDVEKLFF
>TRBD1|TRBV9|TRBJ2-1|few
TGTGCCAGCAGCGTCGCGGACAGGGGATACAATGAGCAGTTCTTC
CASSVADRGYNEQFF
>NA|TRBV19|TRBJ2-7|NA
TGTGCCAGTAGTATAGGGGACACCAACTACGAGCAGTACTTC
CASSIGDTNYEQYF
>NA|TRBV5-4|TRBJ1-1|NA
TGTGCCAGCAGACAGGGCACTGAAGCTTTCTTT
CASRQGTEAFF
>NA|TRBV5-1|TRBJ1-2|few
TGCGCCAGCAGCTGGACAGCGGACAACTATGGCTACACCTTC
CASSWTADNYGYTF
>NA|TRBV5-4|TRBJ1-2|NA
TGTGCCAGCAGCTTGCCCCGGGGAGCTAACTATGGCTACACCTTC
CASSLPRGANYGYTF
>TRBD2|TRBV4-1|TRBJ2-1|NA
TGCGCCAGCAGCCAAGATTCTAGCGGGGGAGAGGGCTACAATGAGCAGTTCTTC
CASSQDSSGGEGYNEQFF
>NA|TRBV7-2|TRBJ1-2|NA
TGTGCCAGCAGCCCCGCCGGGACAAAGACCGATGGCTACACCTTC
CASSPAGTKTDGYTF
>TRBD1|TRBV5-5|TRBJ2-1|NA
TGTGCCAGCAGCTTACTGGGACAGGGGTACAATGAGCAGTTCTTC
CASSLLGQGYNEQFF
>TRBD1|TRBV7-9|TRBJ1-2|once
TGTGCCAGCAGCTTGACGACAGGGAATGGCTACACCTTC
CASSLTTGNGYTF
>NA|TRBV7-3|TRBJ1-6|NA
TGTGCCAGCAGCTTTGGAGGGAGGAATTCACCCCTCCACTTT
CASSFGGRNSPLHF
>NA|TRBV7-3|TRBJ2-1|NA
TGTGCCAGCAGCTACTCTAGCAATGAGCAGTTCTTC
CASSYSSNEQFF
>NA|TRBV18|TRBJ2-3|NA
TGTGCCAGCTCACCACCTGGAAGCGGGTGGTTCACAGATACGCAGTATTTT
CASSPPGSGWFTDTQYF
>NA|TRBV20-1|TRBJ2-7|NA
TGCAGTGCGGAACAGATCTACGAGCAGTACTTC
CSAEQIYEQYF
>TRBD2|TRBV5-1|TRBJ2-3|NA
TGCGCCAGCAGCTACCGGACTAGCGGGGGCACAGATACGCAGTATTTT
CASSYRTSGGTDTQYF
>TRBD2|TRBV4-1|TRBJ2-7|few
TGCGCCAGCAGCCAAGCCCCAAGGACTAGCGGGCAACAGTACTTC
CASSQAPRTSGQQYF
>NA|TRBV7-8|TRBJ2-7|few
TGTGCCAGCAGCTTGGCCAGAACCTACGAGCAGTACTTC
CASSLARTYEQYF
>NA|TRBV29-1|TRBJ1-4|few
TGCAGCGTTGTACCGGGGGTGGGAGAAAAACTGTTTTTT
CSVVPGVGEKLFF
>TRBD1|TRBV5-1|TRBJ2-1|NA
TGCGCCAGTTCGGGACAGCTCTACAATGAGCAGTTCTTC
CASSGQLYNEQFF
>TRBD1|TRBV2|TRBJ1-5|NA
TGTGCCAGCAGATCCGACAGGGGGGGTCAGCCCCAGCATTTT
CASRSDRGGQPQHF